This T cell receptor beta chain was identified during a study of beta chain features in type 1 diabetes. The study, taken as a whole, reports: For Type 1 diabetes patients, all four CD4+ subsets carried TCRB CDR3s that were moderately but significantly shorter.

The CDR3 is 14 residues long. V dropped 3 bases and J dropped 4; count of bases not matched to a gene: 4. The germline CDR1 and CDR2 sequences are ENHRY and SYGVKD. In the case of this clone: Its antigen is still unknown.

The investigators reverse transcribed all of the isolated RNA, so they sequenced expressed TCRB transcripts. Using immunoSEQ multiplex PCR, the repertoire was profiled, and TCRdb retains in-frame clones only, with some absent. Of 140,000 to 150,000 clones listed, about 44% are singletons. This receptor was taken from a man aged 18-30 years in good health. The genes are TRBV10-3 and TRBJ2-7; 9 bases align to TRBD1. Material: Tregs from blood. The CDR3 protein is CAISEGTGLYEQYF. In nucleotides, the CDR3 is TGTGCCATCAGTGAAGGGACAGGGTTATACGAGCAGTACTTC.